This T cell receptor (beta chain) is from a study of cytomegalovirus exposure and HLA in healthy donors. As for this clone: Its antigen is not known.

Points from the study as a whole: Confirmation was obtained in vitro that three CMV-associated chains are specific for CMV antigens.

Assay used: immunoSEQ multiplex PCR; TCRdb lists only in-frame clones, some missing. The sample has approximately 72,000 clones, around 94% seen once. Sequencing input: PBMCs. This TCR came from a woman younger than 30 in good health and CMV-seronegative.

The CDR3 sequence is CASSPPGQSTYEQYF. Written as DNA, the CDR3 is TGTGCCAGCAGTCCGCCGGGACAGAGCACCTACGAGCAGTACTTC. This rearrangement joins TRBV28 to TRBJ2-7, with 7 bases fitting TRBD1. The CDR3 is 15 amino acids. The ends lost 5 bases at V and 2 bases at J; junction bases unmatched: 9. Germline-derived CDR1 and CDR2 are MDHEN and SYDVKM.